Following are 6 T cell receptor beta chains from one sample sequenced in a study of CD8 T cells in ankylosing spondylitis (dated 2017 in TCRdb). The library was prepared using 5' RACE. The reads were generated on an Illumina HiSeq 2500. The raw public data were reprocessed by TCRdb itself: fastp quality trimming at Q25, MiXCR clonotype calling, in-frame beta chains only. Each record represents a unique CDR3 protein, reported with the most common genes and DNA among its rows. Counted in this sample were 240,000 or so distinct CDR3 sequences; approximately 12% of them appeared once. The biggest ten clones account for 6% to 8% of the sample. Input material: blood, either unsorted or a sorted T cell fraction (not recorded which). These receptors were collected from a male donor with ankylosing spondylitis or in good health (not recorded which).

A few counts support this clonotype. This sequence joins TRBV14 and TRBJ2-3; D is perhaps TRBD1 or TRBD2 (5 bases each). With 4 bases removed from V and 0 bases from J, the gap between germline ends came to 14 bases. Germline CDR1 reads SGHDN; CDR2 reads FVKESK. The CDR3 totals 16 residues. The CDR3 DNA sequence: TGTGCCAGCAGCCCCGTGGGGCGGGCAAGCACAGATACGCAGTATTTT. Protein sequence: CASSPVGRASTDTQYF.

This clonotype was detected only a few times. The chain is built from TRBV20-1 and TRBJ2-7, with 8 bases fitting TRBD2. The CDR3 consists of 18 residues. Trimming took 6 bases from V and 3 from J; bases not matched to a gene: 22. Germline CDR1 reads DFQATT; CDR2 reads SNEGSKA (reference sequence). The CDR3 bases are TGCAGTGCCAAGTCCCTCCGTTCCACTAGCGGATTTTTCTACGAGCAGTACTTC. It translates to CSAKSLRSTSGFFYEQYF.

This chain uses TRBV20-1 with TRBJ2-5; maybe TRBD2 (6 bases). The CDR3 covers 12 residues. With 6 bases removed from V and 4 bases from J, the gap between germline ends came to 12 bases. CDR1 and CDR2 from the germline V gene are DFQATT and SNEGSKA (reference sequence). The chain's CDR3 is CSAIRERETQYF. Written as DNA, the CDR3 is TGCAGTGCCATACGGGAGCGAGAGACCCAGTACTTC.

This clonotype appeared many times. The rearrangement uses TRBV7-9 and TRBJ1-6; D remains ambiguous. The ends were cut back, 1 base at V and 7 bases at J, with 5 bases in the middle. The CDR3 extends over 13 amino acids. In germline, CDR1 is SEHNR, CDR2 FQNEAQ (reference sequence). Written as DNA, the CDR3 is TGTGCCAGCAGCTTAGAAAACAATTCACCCCTCCACTTT. Translation: CASSLENNSPLHF. Looking up the rest from reference TRBV7-9 and TRBJ1-6 gives the full variable domain: DTGVSQNPRHKITKRGQNVTFRCDPISEHNRLYWYRQTLGQGPEFLTYFQNEAQLEKSRLLSDRFSAERPKGSFSTLEIQRTEQGDSAMYLCASSLENNSPLHFGNGTRLTVT.

The chain is built from TRBV7-8 and TRBJ1-4; 8 bases agree with TRBD1. The CDR3 is 14 amino acids. Germline values: CDR1 SGHVS, CDR2 FQNEAQ. Trimming at V came to 6 bases and at J to 6 bases, leaving 6 bases not matched to a gene. The CDR3 here is CASSIGTGDEKLFF. CDR3 in DNA: TGTGCCAGCAGTATCGGGACAGGAGATGAAAAACTGTTTTTT. The full variable domain, in which reference TRBV7-8 and TRBJ1-4 provide the parts outside the CDR3, is GAGVSQSPRYKVAKRGQDVALRCDPISGHVSLFWYQQALGQGPEFLTYFQNEAQLDKSGLPSDRFFAERPEGSVSTLKIQRTQQEDSAVYLCASSIGTGDEKLFFGSGTQLSVL.

This clonotype has a count of ten or more. The chain combines TRBV5-1 with TRBJ1-2; D is uncertain. The germline V gene encodes CDR1 SGHRS and CDR2 YFSETQ. The CDR3 is 15 residues long. V was cut by 5 bases and J by 2 bases, with 16 bases left in between. CDR3 DNA: TGCGCCAGCAGATTTGGTTACAGATTGAACTATGGCTACACCTTC. Residues: CASRFGYRLNYGYTF.